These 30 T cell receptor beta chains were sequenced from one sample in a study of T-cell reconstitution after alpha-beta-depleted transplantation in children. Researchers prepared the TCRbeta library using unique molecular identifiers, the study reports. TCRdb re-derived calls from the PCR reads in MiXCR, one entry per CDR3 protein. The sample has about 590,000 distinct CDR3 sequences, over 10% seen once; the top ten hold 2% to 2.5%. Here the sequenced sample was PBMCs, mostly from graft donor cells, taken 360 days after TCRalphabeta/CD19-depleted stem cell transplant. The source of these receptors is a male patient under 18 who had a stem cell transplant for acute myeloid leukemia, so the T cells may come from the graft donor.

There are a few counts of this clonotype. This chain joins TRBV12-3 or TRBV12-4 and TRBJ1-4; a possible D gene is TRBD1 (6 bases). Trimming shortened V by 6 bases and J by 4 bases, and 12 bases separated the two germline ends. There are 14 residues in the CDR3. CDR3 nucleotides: TGTGCCAGCAGCCTCAGGGGAAGTAATGAAAAACTGTTTTTT. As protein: CASSLRGSNEKLFF.

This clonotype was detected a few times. The CDR3 sequence: CASSLYRGTWADTQYF. The CDR3 DNA follows: TGTGCCAGCAGCTTATACAGGGGGACATGGGCTGATACGCAGTATTTT. V and J are TRBV7-9 and TRBJ2-3; 8 nucleotides match TRBD1. CDR1 SEHNR and CDR2 FQNEAQ come from the germline V gene (reference sequence). The CDR3 has 16 residues. V was clipped by 2 bases and J by 6 bases; unmatched bases: 10. Full variable domain (missing parts from reference TRBV7-9 and TRBJ2-3): DTGVSQNPRHKITKRGQNVTFRCDPISEHNRLYWYRQTLGQGPEFLTYFQNEAQLEKSRLLSDRFSAERPKGSFSTLEIQRTEQGDSAMYLCASSLYRGTWADTQYFGPGTRLTVL.

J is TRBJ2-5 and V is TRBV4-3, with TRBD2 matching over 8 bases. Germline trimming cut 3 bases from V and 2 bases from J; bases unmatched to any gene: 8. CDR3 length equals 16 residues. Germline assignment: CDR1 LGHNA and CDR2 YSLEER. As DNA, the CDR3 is TGCGCCAGCAGCCAGGCCCATAGCGGGGCTCAAGAGACCCAGTACTTC. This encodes CASSQAHSGAQETQYF.

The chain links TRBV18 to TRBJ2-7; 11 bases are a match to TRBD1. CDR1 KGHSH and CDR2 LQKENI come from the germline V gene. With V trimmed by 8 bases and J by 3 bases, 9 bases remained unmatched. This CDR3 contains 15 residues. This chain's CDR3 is CASTPGQGGFYEQYF. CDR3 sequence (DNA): TGTGCCAGCACTCCGGGACAGGGGGGATTCTACGAGCAGTACTTC.

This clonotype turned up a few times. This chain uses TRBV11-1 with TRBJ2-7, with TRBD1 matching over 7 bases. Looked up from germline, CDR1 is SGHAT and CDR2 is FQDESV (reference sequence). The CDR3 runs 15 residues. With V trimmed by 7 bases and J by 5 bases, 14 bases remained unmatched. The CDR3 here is CASTDGTVLPHEQYF. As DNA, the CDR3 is TGTGCCAGCACCGACGGGACAGTCCTCCCCCACGAGCAGTACTTC.

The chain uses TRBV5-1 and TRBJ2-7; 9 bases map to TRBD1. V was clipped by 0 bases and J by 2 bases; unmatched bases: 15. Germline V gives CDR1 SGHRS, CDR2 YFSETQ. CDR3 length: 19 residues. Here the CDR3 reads CASSLGFGTGPIDAYEQYF. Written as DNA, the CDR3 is TGCGCCAGCAGCTTGGGTTTCGGGACAGGGCCAATTGACGCCTACGAGCAGTACTTC.

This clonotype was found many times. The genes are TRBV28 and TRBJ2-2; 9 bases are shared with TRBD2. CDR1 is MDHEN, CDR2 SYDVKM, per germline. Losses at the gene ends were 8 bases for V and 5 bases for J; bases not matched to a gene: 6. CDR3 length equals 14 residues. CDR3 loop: CASGRTSDTGELFF. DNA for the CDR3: TGTGCCAGCGGGAGGACTAGCGATACCGGGGAGCTGTTTTTT.

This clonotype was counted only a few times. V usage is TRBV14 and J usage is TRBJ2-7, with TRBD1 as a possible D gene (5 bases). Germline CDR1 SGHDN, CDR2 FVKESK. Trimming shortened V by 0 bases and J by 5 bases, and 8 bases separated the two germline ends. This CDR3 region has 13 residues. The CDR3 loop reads CASSQDRVHEQYF. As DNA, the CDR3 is TGTGCCAGCAGCCAAGACAGGGTCCACGAGCAGTACTTC. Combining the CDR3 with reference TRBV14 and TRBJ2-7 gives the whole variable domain EAGVTQFPSHSVIEKGQTVTLRCDPISGHDNLYWYRRVMGKEIKFLLHFVKESKQDESGMPNNRFLAERTGGTYSTLKVQPAELEDSGVYFCASSQDRVHEQYFGPGTRLTVT.

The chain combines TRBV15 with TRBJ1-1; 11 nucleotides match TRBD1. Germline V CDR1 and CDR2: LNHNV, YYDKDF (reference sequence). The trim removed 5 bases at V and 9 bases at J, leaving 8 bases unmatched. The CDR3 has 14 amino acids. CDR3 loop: CATSGSDRGRKAFF. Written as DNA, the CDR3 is TGTGCCACCAGCGGTTCGGACAGGGGGCGAAAAGCTTTCTTT.

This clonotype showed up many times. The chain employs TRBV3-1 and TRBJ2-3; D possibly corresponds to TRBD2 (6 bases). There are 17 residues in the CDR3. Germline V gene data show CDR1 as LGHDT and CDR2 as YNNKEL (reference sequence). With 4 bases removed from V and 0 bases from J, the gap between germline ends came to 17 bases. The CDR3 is CASSPGAGFPSTDTQYF. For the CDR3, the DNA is TGTGCCAGCAGCCCCGGGGCGGGATTCCCTAGCACAGATACGCAGTATTTT.

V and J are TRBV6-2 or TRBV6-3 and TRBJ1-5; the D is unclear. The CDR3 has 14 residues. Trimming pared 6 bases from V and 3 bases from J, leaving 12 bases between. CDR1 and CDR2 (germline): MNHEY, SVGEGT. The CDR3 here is CASSTGLFNQPQHF. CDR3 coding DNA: TGTGCCAGCAGCACCGGGCTTTTCAATCAGCCCCAGCATTTT.

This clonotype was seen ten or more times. In DNA, the CDR3 is TGTGCCAGCAGCAATCCGGGACAGGGGCCCATAAGCTCCTACAATGAGCAGTTCTTC. Its translation: CASSNPGQGPISSYNEQFF. The chain recombines TRBV7-3 with TRBJ2-1; TRBD1 matches at 10 bases. V lost 5 bases to trimming and J lost 0 bases; unmatched junction nucleotides: 13. The CDR3 has 19 amino acids. Germline loops: CDR1 SGHTA, CDR2 FQGTGA.

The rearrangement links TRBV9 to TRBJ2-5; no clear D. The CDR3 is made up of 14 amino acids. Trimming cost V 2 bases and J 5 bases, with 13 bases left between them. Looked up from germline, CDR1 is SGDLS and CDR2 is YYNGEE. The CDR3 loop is CASSVDSFVETQYF. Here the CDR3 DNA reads TGTGCCAGCAGCGTCGACTCTTTCGTGGAGACCCAGTACTTC.

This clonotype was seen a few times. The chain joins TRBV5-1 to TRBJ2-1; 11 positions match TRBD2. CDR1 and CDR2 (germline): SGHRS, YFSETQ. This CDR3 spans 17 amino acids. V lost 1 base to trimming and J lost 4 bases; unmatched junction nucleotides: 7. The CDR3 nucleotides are TGCGCCAGCAGCTTGAGGATCGGGACTAGCGGTTACAATGAGCAGTTCTTC. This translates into CASSLRIGTSGYNEQFF.

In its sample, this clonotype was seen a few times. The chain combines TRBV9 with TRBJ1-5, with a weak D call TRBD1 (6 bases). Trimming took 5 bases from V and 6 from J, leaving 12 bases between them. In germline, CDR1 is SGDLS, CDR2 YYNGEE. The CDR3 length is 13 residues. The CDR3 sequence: CASSRIGGQPQHF. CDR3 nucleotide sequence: TGTGCCAGCAGTCGTATAGGGGGTCAGCCCCAGCATTTT.

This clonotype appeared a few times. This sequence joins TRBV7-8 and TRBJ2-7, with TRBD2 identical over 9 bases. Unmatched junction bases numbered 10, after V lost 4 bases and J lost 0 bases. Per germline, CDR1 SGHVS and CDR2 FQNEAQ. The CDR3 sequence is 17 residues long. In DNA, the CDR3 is TGTGCCAGCAGCTCGCTTACTAGCGGGCTGAGCTCCTACGAGCAGTACTTC. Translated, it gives CASSSLTSGLSSYEQYF. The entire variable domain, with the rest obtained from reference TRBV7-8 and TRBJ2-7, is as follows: GAGVSQSPRYKVAKRGQDVALRCDPISGHVSLFWYQQALGQGPEFLTYFQNEAQLDKSGLPSDRFFAERPEGSVSTLKIQRTQQEDSAVYLCASSSLTSGLSSYEQYFGPGTRLTVT.

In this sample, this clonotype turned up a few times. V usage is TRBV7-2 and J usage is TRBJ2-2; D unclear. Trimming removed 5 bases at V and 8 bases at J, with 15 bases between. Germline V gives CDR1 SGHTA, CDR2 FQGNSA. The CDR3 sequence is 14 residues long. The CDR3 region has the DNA TGTGCCAGCAGCCTCCGGTCTTTCTTGGGGGAGCTGTTTTTT. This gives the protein CASSLRSFLGELFF.

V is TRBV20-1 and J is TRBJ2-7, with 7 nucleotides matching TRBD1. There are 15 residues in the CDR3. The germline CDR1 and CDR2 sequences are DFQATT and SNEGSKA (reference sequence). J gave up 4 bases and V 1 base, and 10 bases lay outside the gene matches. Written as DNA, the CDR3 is TGCAGTGCTAGAGTATGGCAAGGGGGCGGGTACGAGCAGTACTTC. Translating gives CSARVWQGGGYEQYF.

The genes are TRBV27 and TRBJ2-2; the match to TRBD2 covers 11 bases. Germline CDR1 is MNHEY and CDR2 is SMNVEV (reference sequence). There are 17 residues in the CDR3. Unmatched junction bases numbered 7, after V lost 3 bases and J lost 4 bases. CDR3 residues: CASSFLTSGIGTGELFF. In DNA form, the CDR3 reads TGTGCCAGCAGTTTCCTGACTAGCGGGATTGGCACCGGGGAGCTGTTTTTT.

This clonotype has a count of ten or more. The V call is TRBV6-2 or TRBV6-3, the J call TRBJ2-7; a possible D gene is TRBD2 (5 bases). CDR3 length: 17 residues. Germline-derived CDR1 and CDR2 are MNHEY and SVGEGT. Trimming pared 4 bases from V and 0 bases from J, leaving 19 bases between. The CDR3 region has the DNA TGTGCCAGCAGTTCTACGGACCTTAGCGTAAGCTCCTACGAGCAGTACTTC. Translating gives CASSSTDLSVSSYEQYF.

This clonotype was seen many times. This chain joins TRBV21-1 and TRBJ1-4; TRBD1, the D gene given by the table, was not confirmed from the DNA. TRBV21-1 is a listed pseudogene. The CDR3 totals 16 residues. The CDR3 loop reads CASSKKTGTGCEKLFF. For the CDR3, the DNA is TGTGCCAGCAGCAAAAAAACAGGGACAGGGTGTGAAAAACTGTTTTTT.

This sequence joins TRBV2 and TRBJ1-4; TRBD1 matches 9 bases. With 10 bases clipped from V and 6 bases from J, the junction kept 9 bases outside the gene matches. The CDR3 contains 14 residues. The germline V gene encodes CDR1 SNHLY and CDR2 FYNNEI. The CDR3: CATIRDRVDEKLFF. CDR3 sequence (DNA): TGTGCCACCATACGGGACAGGGTAGATGAAAAACTGTTTTTT. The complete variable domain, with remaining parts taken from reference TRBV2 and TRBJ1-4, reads EPEVTQTPSHQVTQMGQEVILRCVPISNHLYFYWYRQILGQKVEFLVSFYNNEISEKSEIFDDQFSVERPDGSNFTLKIRSTKLEDSAMYFCATIRDRVDEKLFFGSGTQLSVL.

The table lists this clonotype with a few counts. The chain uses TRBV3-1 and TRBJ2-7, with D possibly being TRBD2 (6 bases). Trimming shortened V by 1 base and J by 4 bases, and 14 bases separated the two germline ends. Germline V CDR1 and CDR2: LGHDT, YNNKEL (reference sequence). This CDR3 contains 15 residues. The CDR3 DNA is TGTGCCAGCAGCCAAGTAGCGGCAGGGCTATACGAGCAGTACTTC. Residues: CASSQVAAGLYEQYF.

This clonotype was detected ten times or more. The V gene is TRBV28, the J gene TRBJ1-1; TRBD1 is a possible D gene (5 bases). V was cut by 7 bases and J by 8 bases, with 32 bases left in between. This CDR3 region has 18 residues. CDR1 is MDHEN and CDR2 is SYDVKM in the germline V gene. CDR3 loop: CASILEDSSTGRTIEAFF. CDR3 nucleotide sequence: TGTGCCAGCATTCTAGAAGACAGTTCAACAGGCCGGACGATCGAAGCTTTCTTT.

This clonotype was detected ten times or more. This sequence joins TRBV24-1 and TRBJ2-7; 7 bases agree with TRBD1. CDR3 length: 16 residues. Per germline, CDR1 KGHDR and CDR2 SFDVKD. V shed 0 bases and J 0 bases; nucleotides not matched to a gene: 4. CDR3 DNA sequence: TGTGCCACCAGTGATTTGTTTACAGGGGCCTCCTACGAGCAGTACTTC. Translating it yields CATSDLFTGASYEQYF.

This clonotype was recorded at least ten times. The CDR3 nucleotides are TGTGCCAGCAGCCTCCGGGGGGAGGCCGGGGAGCTGTTTTTT. Its translation is CASSLRGEAGELFF. The chain has TRBV6-1 and TRBJ2-2, with 7 positions matching TRBD2. Germline CDR1 reads MNHNS; CDR2 reads SASEGT. CDR3 length: 14 residues. With 6 bases clipped from V and 6 bases from J, the junction kept 7 bases outside the gene matches.

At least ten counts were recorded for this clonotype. CDR3 sequence reads: CASSSPSRDEQYF. The CDR3 bases are TGTGCCAGCAGCTCGCCTAGCAGGGACGAGCAGTACTTC. V and J are TRBV7-9 and TRBJ2-7; possibly TRBD1 or TRBD2 for D (5 bases each). The CDR3 has 13 amino acids. Germline V gene data show CDR1 as SEHNR and CDR2 as FQNEAQ (reference sequence). Deletions cut 4 bases from V and 5 bases from J, with 12 bases between.

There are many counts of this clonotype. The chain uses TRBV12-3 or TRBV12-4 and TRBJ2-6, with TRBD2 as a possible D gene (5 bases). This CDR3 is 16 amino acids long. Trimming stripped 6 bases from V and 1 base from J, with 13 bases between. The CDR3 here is CASSLLRGSGANVLTF. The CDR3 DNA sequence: TGTGCCAGCAGCCTTCTTCGGGGTTCTGGGGCCAACGTCCTGACTTTC.

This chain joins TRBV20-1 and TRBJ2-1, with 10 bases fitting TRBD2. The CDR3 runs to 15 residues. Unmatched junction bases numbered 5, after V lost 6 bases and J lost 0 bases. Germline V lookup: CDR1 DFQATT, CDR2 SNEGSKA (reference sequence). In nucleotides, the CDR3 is TGCAGTGCCTCTAGCGGGAGAGCCTCCTACAATGAGCAGTTCTTC. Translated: CSASSGRASYNEQFF.

The CDR3 coding sequence is TGCGCCAGCAGCCTGGATGGGACAGGGGAGGAGTCACCCCTCCACTTT. Translation: CASSLDGTGEESPLHF. The V call is TRBV5-1, the J call TRBJ1-6; 10 nucleotides line up with TRBD1. The germline V gene has CDR1 SGHRS and CDR2 YFSETQ. Trimming at V came to 4 bases and at J to 10 bases, leaving 11 bases not matched to a gene. The CDR3 extends over 16 amino acids.